What follows is one T cell receptor beta chain and its context. Germline CDR1 MGHRA, CDR2 YSYEKL. The CDR3 covers 15 residues. Trimming stripped 6 bases from V and 1 base from J, with 13 bases between. With 60 Vbeta and 13 Jbeta primers, the PCR was carried out. Sequencing used immunoSEQ multiplex PCR; TCRdb keeps in-frame clones, though not all of them. The top ten hold roughly 2% of the sample, which has 150,000 to 200,000 clones, approximately 76% seen once. The sample belongs to a study of cytomegalovirus exposure and HLA in healthy donors. The clonotype comes from a female donor in good health and CMV-seronegative. Sequenced material: PBMCs. The chain links TRBV4-1 to TRBJ2-1, with a tentative D call TRBD1 (6 bases). The CDR3 nucleotides are TGCGCCAGCAGTCCTTCCGGACAGTCCTACAATGAGCAGTTCTTC. Its translation is CASSPSGQSYNEQFF.